Shown below are 25 T cell receptor beta chains from a single sample sequenced in a study of blood T cell repertoires in COVID-19. Assay used: immunoSEQ multiplex PCR; TCRdb lists only in-frame clones, some missing. The sample records about 34,000 clones, roughly 80% being singletons. Sequencing was performed on peripheral blood. These receptors were taken from a woman aged 70-85 years with acute or convalescent COVID-19.

This chain uses TRBV4-2 with TRBJ1-1; D gene unclear. This CDR3 spans 14 amino acids. Trimming stripped 3 bases from V and 4 bases from J, with 12 bases between. Germline CDR1 is LGHNA and CDR2 is YNFKEQ. CDR3: CASSQSGSATEAFF. The CDR3 region has the DNA TGTGCCAGCAGCCAGTCAGGATCGGCCACTGAAGCTTTCTTT.

V usage is TRBV19 and J usage is TRBJ2-1; 13 positions agree with TRBD2. With 4 bases clipped from V and 8 bases from J, the junction kept 5 bases outside the gene matches. CDR3 length equals 15 residues. Germline V lookup: CDR1 LNHDA, CDR2 SQIVND (reference sequence). The CDR3 DNA is TGTGCCAGTAGTACCTGGACTAGCGGGAGCTATGAGCAGTTCTTC. It encodes CASSTWTSGSYEQFF. The full variable domain, completed using reference TRBV19 and TRBJ2-1, is DGGITQSPKYLFRKEGQNVTLSCEQNLNHDAMYWYRQDPGQGLRLIYYSQIVNDFQKGDIAEGYSVSREKKESFPLTVTSAQKNPTAFYLCASSTWTSGSYEQFFGPGTRLTVL.

V gene TRBV6-6 combines with J gene TRBJ2-7; possibly TRBD2 for D (5 bases). The CDR3 runs 12 residues. The V and J ends lost 2 bases and 3 bases respectively, with 5 bases between them. Germline loops: CDR1 MNHNY, CDR2 SVGAGI (reference sequence). CDR3 bases: TGTGCCAGCAGTTACACTAGCTACGAGCAGTACTTC. Translated: CASSYTSYEQYF.

The CDR3 sequence is CASSLGSYNEQFF. CDR3 DNA: TGTGCCAGCTCCCTAGGCTCCTACAATGAGCAGTTCTTC. The genes are TRBV18 and TRBJ2-1; D is uncertain. Germline V CDR1 and CDR2: KGHSH, LQKENI. CDR3 length: 13 amino acids. V dropped 6 bases and J dropped 0 bases, with 6 bases sitting between them.

This chain connects TRBV2 to TRBJ1-2, with D perhaps matching TRBD1 (6 bases). Trimming took 5 bases from V and 6 from J, leaving 13 bases between them. This CDR3 is built from 13 residues. Germline V gives CDR1 SNHLY, CDR2 FYNNEI. The CDR3 nucleotides read TGTGCCAGCAGTTTTTTATACAGGGATGGCTACACCTTC. Protein sequence: CASSFLYRDGYTF.

The rearrangement joins TRBV7-2 to TRBJ2-3; 9 nucleotides line up with TRBD2. The trim removed 3 bases at V and 5 bases at J, leaving 6 bases unmatched. In germline, CDR1 is SGHTA, CDR2 FQGNSA. This CDR3 region has 15 residues. The CDR3 spells CASSFGGGAGDTQYF. The CDR3 nucleotides read TGTGCCAGCAGCTTCGGCGGGGGGGCGGGAGATACGCAGTATTTT.

Written as DNA, the CDR3 is TGTGCCAGCAGCGTTAGCGGGAATTTGGGTGAGCAGTTCTTC. Encoded protein: CASSVSGNLGEQFF. The rearrangement uses TRBV9 and TRBJ2-1; 8 bases line up with TRBD2. Germline CDR1 reads SGDLS; CDR2 reads YYNGEE. There are 14 residues in the CDR3. V shed 2 bases and J 9 bases; nucleotides not matched to a gene: 7.

This clone was found once. The chain links TRBV6-2 or TRBV6-3 to TRBJ2-1; 7 bases agree with TRBD2. The V gene's germline CDR1 is MNHEY and CDR2 SVGEGT. The CDR3 sequence is 17 residues long. Trimming took 1 base from V and 4 from J; bases not matched to a gene: 10. CDR3 sequence reads: CASSYFLGGSQYNEQFF. CDR3 nucleotide sequence: TGTGCCAGCAGTTACTTCTTGGGCGGGAGTCAGTACAATGAGCAGTTCTTC.

The rearrangement links TRBV6-5 to TRBJ2-1, with 10 positions matching TRBD1. Germline CDR1 and CDR2: MNHEY and SVGAGI. Trimming cost V 1 base and J 9 bases; bases outside gene matches: 3. This CDR3 is built from 14 residues. In DNA, the CDR3 is TGTGCCAGCAGTTACTTCGGACAGGGGGGTGAGCAGTTCTTC. This translates into CASSYFGQGGEQFF.

The rearrangement joins TRBV19 to TRBJ1-3, with D maybe TRBD1 (6 bases). This CDR3 has 15 residues. Per germline, CDR1 LNHDA and CDR2 SQIVND (reference sequence). The V gene lost 5 bases and the J gene lost 1 base, with 12 bases spanning the gap. CDR3 nucleotides: TGTGCCAGTAGTGCTACCGGGACATCTGGAAACACCATATATTTT. This codes for CASSATGTSGNTIYF.

The rearrangement joins TRBV5-6 to TRBJ2-1, with D unclear. The V and J ends lost 2 bases and 6 bases respectively, with 18 bases between them. The V gene's germline CDR1 is SGHDT and CDR2 YYEEEE. This CDR3 is 16 amino acids long. CDR3 DNA sequence: TGTGCCAGCAGCTTAATCCAATACGTAAGCCTCAATGAGCAGTTCTTC. This sequence encodes CASSLIQYVSLNEQFF.

This chain connects TRBV13 to TRBJ2-7, with a possible D match to TRBD1 (5 bases). CDR3 size: 14 residues. V gave up 5 bases and J gave up 3 bases, with 14 bases separating them. Per germline, CDR1 PRHDT and CDR2 FYEKMQ (reference sequence). As DNA, the CDR3 is TGTGCCAGCAGCGAAAGGACAAAAAACTACGAGCAGTACTTC. Its translation: CASSERTKNYEQYF. The complete variable domain, with remaining parts taken from reference TRBV13 and TRBJ2-7, reads AAGVIQSPRHLIKEKRETATLKCYPIPRHDTVYWYQQGPGQDPQFLISFYEKMQSDKGSIPDRFSAQQFSDYHSELNMSSLELGDSALYFCASSERTKNYEQYFGPGTRLTVT.

V is TRBV27 and J is TRBJ2-3; 8 bases line up with TRBD2. The CDR3 runs 15 residues. Germline V lookup: CDR1 MNHEY, CDR2 SMNVEV (reference sequence). V shed 7 bases and J 4 bases; nucleotides not matched to a gene: 10. CDR3 coding DNA: TGTGCCAGCATGTTTCGGCGGGGGGCGGCAGATACGCAGTATTTT. It specifies CASMFRRGAADTQYF.

This clone showed up just once. The rearrangement links TRBV9 to TRBJ1-2; 7 bases line up with TRBD1. Germline V CDR1 and CDR2: SGDLS, YYNGEE. CDR3 length equals 15 residues. The V and J ends lost 4 bases and 4 bases, in that order; junction bases with no gene match: 10. Here the CDR3 reads CASSPRDSSFYGYTF. The CDR3 DNA reads as TGTGCCAGCAGCCCTAGGGACAGTTCCTTCTATGGCTACACCTTC.

The chain employs TRBV10-3 and TRBJ2-3, with 12 bases matching TRBD2. V gave up 6 bases and J gave up 3 bases; unmatched junction bases: 1. This CDR3 has 14 amino acids. Germline V gene sequence: CDR1 ENHRY, CDR2 SYGVKD. The CDR3 region is CAIRLAGGTDTQYF. CDR3 coding DNA: TGTGCCATCAGACTAGCGGGAGGAACAGATACGCAGTATTTT.

This clone was seen more than once but under ten times. The chain combines TRBV6-5 with TRBJ1-1; 7 bases are shared with TRBD1. This CDR3 region has 14 residues. With V trimmed by 6 bases and J by 1 base, 5 bases remained unmatched. Germline CDR1 and CDR2: MNHEY and SVGAGI. CDR3 sequence (DNA): TGTGCCAGCAGGAGGGGGCTGACGAACACTGAAGCTTTCTTT. It codes for CASRRGLTNTEAFF.

The chain couples TRBV10-3 to TRBJ2-1; 10 bases fit TRBD2. Unmatched junction bases numbered 10, after V lost 3 bases and J lost 2 bases. CDR1 is ENHRY, CDR2 SYGVKD, per germline. The CDR3 contains 18 residues. CDR3 in DNA: TGTGCCATCAGTGACCGGACTAGCGGAGCAGGGGCCTACAATGAGCAGTTCTTC. This gives the protein CAISDRTSGAGAYNEQFF.

V and J are TRBV29-1 and TRBJ2-5; 11 positions agree with TRBD2. V shed 6 bases, J shed 1 base, and the junction held 7 bases outside the gene matches. Per the germline V gene, CDR1 is SQVTM and CDR2 is ANQGSEA. CDR3 size: 15 residues. The CDR3 DNA follows: TGCAGCGTGTTGCTAGCGGGGGGCCTCCAAGAGACCCAGTACTTC. The encoded protein is CSVLLAGGLQETQYF.

The chain carries TRBV15 and TRBJ2-2; a weak D match, TRBD1 (5 bases). The CDR3 totals 13 residues. Looked up from germline, CDR1 is LNHNV and CDR2 is YYDKDF (reference sequence). The V and J ends lost 5 bases and 6 bases respectively, with 10 bases between them. CDR3 DNA sequence: TGTGCCACCAGCCCTCAGGGTGCCGGGGAGCTGTTTTTT. Translation: CATSPQGAGELFF.

This clone was seen more than once but under ten times. The CDR3 DNA follows: TGTGCCAGCAGTCCCCGTTGGAGGAGGAACTACGAGCAGTACTTC. This translates into CASSPRWRRNYEQYF. V gene TRBV27 combines with J gene TRBJ2-7; possible D gene TRBD2, 5 bases. In germline, CDR1 is MNHEY, CDR2 SMNVEV (reference sequence). The CDR3 has 15 residues. Trimming removed 5 bases at V and 3 bases at J, with 17 bases between.

In this sample, this clone turned up a few times. The chain employs TRBV7-9 and TRBJ2-1; 9 positions match TRBD2. Losses at the gene ends were 0 bases for V and 5 bases for J; bases not matched to a gene: 2. The CDR3 sequence is 15 residues long. Germline loops: CDR1 SEHNR, CDR2 FQNEAQ (reference sequence). CDR3 sequence (DNA): TGTGCCAGCAGCTTAGCGGTAGCGGGGGACAATGAGCAGTTCTTC. This codes for CASSLAVAGDNEQFF.

The chain is built from TRBV20-1 and TRBJ2-1; D gene uncertain. The CDR3 contains 13 residues. Germline V gene sequence: CDR1 DFQATT, CDR2 SNEGSKA (reference sequence). V lost 3 bases, J lost 5 bases, and 11 bases lay in between. The CDR3 here is CSASSRPNNEQFF. Written as DNA, the CDR3 is TGCAGTGCTAGTTCTAGGCCGAACAATGAGCAGTTCTTC.

This clone appeared a few times. The J gene is TRBJ2-7, the V gene TRBV10-3; TRBD1 matches at 7 bases. CDR3 length equals 14 residues. Per germline, CDR1 ENHRY and CDR2 SYGVKD. Losses at the gene ends were 6 bases for V and 1 base for J; bases not matched to a gene: 6. CDR3 amino acids: CAISPGTASYEQYF. The CDR3 nucleotides read TGTGCCATCAGCCCCGGGACAGCATCCTACGAGCAGTACTTC.

Sample share makes this clone large. The chain joins TRBV20-1 to TRBJ1-5; 9 nucleotides line up with TRBD1. From germline, CDR1 is DFQATT and CDR2 SNEGSKA (reference sequence). After removal of 3 bases from V and 4 bases from J, the junction contained 7 bases not matched to a gene. The CDR3 has 15 residues. The CDR3 DNA is TGCAGTGCTAGTGCGACCGGGACAGGGAATCAGCCCCAGCATTTT. It is translated as CSASATGTGNQPQHF.

The gene calls are TRBV19 and TRBJ1-2; the match to TRBD1 covers 7 bases. The CDR3 length is 18 residues. The V and J ends lost 0 bases and 0 bases, in that order; junction bases with no gene match: 10. The V gene's germline CDR1 is LNHDA and CDR2 SQIVND (reference sequence). For the CDR3, the DNA is TGTGCCAGTAGTATAGAGATGGGACAGCTTTATTCTAACTATGGCTACACCTTC. This translates into CASSIEMGQLYSNYGYTF.